The 21 T cell receptor beta chains in this list originate from one sample, sequenced in a study of blood T cell repertoires in COVID-19. Generated by immunoSEQ multiplex PCR, the TCRdb table keeps only in-frame clones and is missing some. This table holds about 55,000 clones, over 80% found once. Material for sequencing was peripheral blood. The receptor source for this set is a woman aged 55-69 years with acute or convalescent COVID-19.

Worth noting for this clone: This sample includes further DNA sequences coding for the same CDR3. The rearrangement links TRBV18 to TRBJ1-2; weak D call: TRBD1 (6 bases). The CDR3 sequence is 13 residues long. Germline V gives CDR1 KGHSH, CDR2 LQKENI. Trimming took 3 bases from V and 2 from J, leaving 7 bases between them. CDR3 in DNA: TGTGCCAGCTCACCGGGACAAAACTATGGCTACACCTTC. Its protein product is CASSPGQNYGYTF.

The chain combines TRBV5-8 with TRBJ1-2; possible D gene TRBD1, 6 bases. This CDR3 contains 15 residues. The germline V gene encodes CDR1 SGHTS and CDR2 YDEGEE. The V gene lost 6 bases and the J gene lost 6 bases, with 21 bases spanning the gap. Here the CDR3 DNA reads TGTGCCAGCATCCCAAGGGGGGGGCGGATCGATGGCTACACCTTC. Translation: CASIPRGGRIDGYTF.

This clone was recorded a few times. The rearrangement joins TRBV27 to TRBJ1-6; D is uncertain. This CDR3 contains 12 residues. Trimming pared 7 bases from V and 12 bases from J, leaving 13 bases between. Looked up from germline, CDR1 is MNHEY and CDR2 is SMNVEV (reference sequence). CDR3 amino acids: CASKLVAGPLHF. CDR3 nucleotides: TGTGCCAGCAAGTTAGTCGCTGGACCCCTCCACTTT.

The rearrangement links TRBV6-2 or TRBV6-3 to TRBJ2-7, with D unresolved. This CDR3 has 13 residues. Germline-derived CDR1 and CDR2 are MNHEY and SVGEGT. The ends were cut back, 3 bases at V and 2 bases at J, with 8 bases in the middle. The CDR3 nucleotides are TGTGCCAGCAGTTATTCAGTAACCTACGAGCAGTACTTC. It translates to CASSYSVTYEQYF.

The count of this clone is one. This chain links TRBV28 with TRBJ1-1; D might be TRBD1 (6 bases). The V gene's germline CDR1 is MDHEN and CDR2 SYDVKM. The CDR3 spans 14 residues. Between the trimmed V and J ends, which lost 1 base and 6 bases, there was a span of 12 bases. The CDR3 region is CASSLSGAQPEAFF. The DNA for the CDR3 is TGTGCCAGCAGTTTATCAGGGGCGCAGCCTGAAGCTTTCTTT.

A remark on this clone: The sample holds other DNA sequences that translate to the same CDR3. The chain employs TRBV5-1 and TRBJ1-1, with 9 bases matching TRBD1. This CDR3 has 14 amino acids. J lost 5 bases, V lost 1 base, and 3 bases had no gene match. Germline CDR1 and CDR2: SGHRS and YFSETQ. The CDR3 DNA reads as TGCGCCAGCAGCTTGATTGGACAGGGGACTGAAGCTTTCTTT. It codes for CASSLIGQGTEAFF. The complete variable domain, with remaining parts taken from reference TRBV5-1 and TRBJ1-1, reads KAGVTQTPRYLIKTRGQQVTLSCSPISGHRSVSWYQQTPGQGLQFLFEYFSETQRNKGNFPGRFSGRQFSNSRSEMNVSTLELGDSALYLCASSLIGQGTEAFFGQGTRLTVV.

This chain links TRBV7-9 with TRBJ1-2, with 7 nucleotides matching TRBD1. Looked up from germline, CDR1 is SEHNR and CDR2 is FQNEAQ (reference sequence). CDR3 length: 14 amino acids. The V gene end was trimmed by 5 bases and the J gene end by 5 bases; junction bases not matched to a gene: 8. The CDR3 is CASSDTDRDYGYTF. The CDR3 DNA reads TGTGCCAGCAGCGACACCGACAGGGATTATGGCTACACCTTC. Variable domain in full (rest from reference TRBV7-9 and TRBJ1-2): DTGVSQNPRHKITKRGQNVTFRCDPISEHNRLYWYRQTLGQGPEFLTYFQNEAQLEKSRLLSDRFSAERPKGSFSTLEIQRTEQGDSAMYLCASSDTDRDYGYTFGSGTRLTVV.

This chain connects TRBV18 to TRBJ1-1, with 7 bases aligning to TRBD1. The CDR3 is made up of 15 amino acids. The V gene's germline CDR1 is KGHSH and CDR2 LQKENI. The ends lost 3 bases at V and 5 bases at J; junction bases unmatched: 9. The CDR3 spells CASSPSDRIGTEAFF. CDR3 bases: TGTGCCAGCTCACCGTCGGACAGGATTGGGACTGAAGCTTTCTTT.

The chain links TRBV25-1 to TRBJ1-4; 7 bases fit TRBD1. Trimming took 2 bases from V and 5 from J; bases not matched to a gene: 5. Germline lookup yields CDR1 MGHDK and CDR2 SYGVNS. The CDR3 runs 15 residues. CDR3 sequence reads: CASSEPTGINEKLFF. Written as DNA, the CDR3 is TGTGCCAGCAGTGAACCGACAGGGATAAATGAAAAACTGTTTTTT.

V is TRBV2 and J is TRBJ1-3; a possible D gene is TRBD1 (6 bases). The CDR3 extends over 14 amino acids. Trimming stripped 5 bases from V and 3 bases from J, with 11 bases between. In germline, CDR1 is SNHLY, CDR2 FYNNEI. The CDR3 DNA follows: TGTGCCAGCAGTCTCGCAGGGGTTGGAAACACCATATATTTT. Translation gives CASSLAGVGNTIYF.

The chain uses TRBV5-8 and TRBJ2-5; 13 bases align to TRBD2. V was clipped by 4 bases and J by 5 bases; unmatched bases: 14. CDR1 and CDR2 from the germline V gene are SGHTS and YDEGEE. The length of the CDR3 is 18 residues. The CDR3 spells CASSKSLTSGGGRETQYF. The DNA for the CDR3 is TGTGCCAGCAGCAAATCCTTAACTAGCGGGGGGGGACGTGAGACCCAGTACTTC.

This chain connects TRBV10-2 to TRBJ1-3; D is unclear. This CDR3 comprises 14 residues. Trimming removed 8 bases at V and 3 bases at J, with 14 bases between. Germline V gives CDR1 WSHSY, CDR2 SAAADI. This CDR3 reads CASSRGLDGNTIYF. CDR3 DNA sequence: TGCGCCAGCTCGCGAGGGCTAGATGGAAACACCATATATTTT.

This chain uses TRBV13 with TRBJ1-2; D is unresolved. V lost 1 base and J 4 bases, leaving 16 bases between the germline ends. Germline CDR1 reads PRHDT; CDR2 reads FYEKMQ (reference sequence). The CDR3 contains 16 residues. Here the CDR3 reads CASSLVSLQAAYGYTF. The DNA for the CDR3 is TGTGCCAGCAGCTTAGTATCCCTTCAGGCAGCCTATGGCTACACCTTC.

The V and J genes are TRBV20-1 and TRBJ1-5, with a possible D match to TRBD1 (6 bases). V gave up 3 bases and J gave up 6 bases, with 12 bases separating them. The V gene's germline CDR1 is DFQATT and CDR2 SNEGSKA (reference sequence). CDR3 length equals 13 residues. The CDR3 DNA reads TGCAGTGCTAGTACAGGGCCAGGTCAGCCCCAGCATTTT. This translates into CSASTGPGQPQHF.

The chain uses TRBV6-1 and TRBJ1-2; 9 bases line up with TRBD1. The CDR3 runs 14 residues. Germline V gives CDR1 MNHNS, CDR2 SASEGT. Trimming at V came to 3 bases and at J to 4 bases, leaving 3 bases not matched to a gene. CDR3 sequence reads: CASSEADRGYGYTF. DNA of the CDR3: TGTGCCAGCAGTGAGGCGGACAGGGGCTATGGCTACACCTTC.

The chain recombines TRBV9 with TRBJ2-3; TRBD2 matches at 9 bases. With 6 bases clipped from V and 5 bases from J, the junction kept 10 bases outside the gene matches. Germline values: CDR1 SGDLS, CDR2 YYNGEE. The CDR3 length is 15 residues. Here the CDR3 reads CASTGGGGPQDTQYF. CDR3 coding DNA: TGTGCCAGCACCGGCGGGGGGGGACCACAAGATACGCAGTATTTT. Full variable domain (missing parts from reference TRBV9 and TRBJ2-3): DSGVTQTPKHLITATGQRVTLRCSPRSGDLSVYWYQQSLDQGLQFLIQYYNGEERAKGNILERFSAQQFPDLHSELNLSSLELGDSALYFCASTGGGGPQDTQYFGPGTRLTVL.

This chain joins TRBV19 and TRBJ1-4; 7 bases align to TRBD1. The CDR3 sequence is 13 residues long. J lost 6 bases, V lost 6 bases, and 4 bases had no gene match. Germline CDR1 is LNHDA and CDR2 is SQIVND (reference sequence). CDR3 in amino acids: CASSRGQDEKLFF. In DNA form, the CDR3 reads TGTGCCAGTAGCCGCGGACAGGATGAAAAACTGTTTTTT.

The gene calls are TRBV9 and TRBJ2-5, with D possibly matching TRBD2 (6 bases). The V gene's germline CDR1 is SGDLS and CDR2 YYNGEE. Trimming shortened V by 0 bases and J by 4 bases, and 13 bases separated the two germline ends. The CDR3 runs 15 residues. The CDR3 sequence: CASSVGTFSGETQYF. In DNA form, the CDR3 reads TGTGCCAGCAGCGTAGGGACGTTTAGCGGAGAGACCCAGTACTTC.

V and J are TRBV9 and TRBJ2-3, with TRBD1 as a possible D gene (5 bases). The germline gives CDR1 SGDLS, CDR2 YYNGEE. V gave up 6 bases and J gave up 0 bases, with 14 bases separating them. The CDR3 sequence is 15 residues long. The CDR3 DNA sequence: TGTGCCAGCACCCTAGGGGCCCCTAGCACAGATACGCAGTATTTT. Translating gives CASTLGAPSTDTQYF. Supplemented by reference TRBV9 and TRBJ2-3, the full variable domain reads DSGVTQTPKHLITATGQRVTLRCSPRSGDLSVYWYQQSLDQGLQFLIQYYNGEERAKGNILERFSAQQFPDLHSELNLSSLELGDSALYFCASTLGAPSTDTQYFGPGTRLTVL.

V and J are TRBV28 and TRBJ1-2; TRBD1 aligns across 8 bases. The V gene end was trimmed by 8 bases and the J gene end by 4 bases; junction bases not matched to a gene: 6. Germline V gene data show CDR1 as MDHEN and CDR2 as SYDVKM. The CDR3 length is 13 residues. This CDR3 is CASQTGVGYGYTF. The CDR3 DNA is TGTGCCAGCCAGACAGGGGTGGGCTATGGCTACACCTTC.

Only a few counts were recorded for this clone. The chain is built from TRBV2 and TRBJ2-3; D ambiguous. The germline V gene encodes CDR1 SNHLY and CDR2 FYNNEI. V was shortened by 7 bases and J by 4 bases, with 6 bases between the two germline ends. CDR3 length: 11 residues. The CDR3 nucleotides are TGTGCCAGCACTAGAGCAGATACGCAGTATTTT. It specifies CASTRADTQYF.